This is a list of T cell receptor beta chains from one sample in a study of early T cells in non-severe SARS-CoV-2 infection. MiXCR was run by TCRdb on the 5' RACE reads, yielding one entry per CDR3 protein. The table records approximately 99,000 distinct CDR3 sequences, 9.5% to 13% of them present only once. Sequenced material: whole blood. Receptors originate from an adult who was a healthcare worker with PCR-confirmed SARS-CoV-2 infection or an uninfected control (not recorded which). Both conserved end residues are part of each CDR3. Fields, in order: D gene, J gene, V gene, CDR3 protein. The D gene is left open where the match is weak.

D: TRBD1
J: TRBJ2-5
V: TRBV7-9
CDR3: CASSQGQGITETQYF

D: TRBD1
J: TRBJ1-2
V: TRBV7-9
CDR3: CASRPQGENYGYTF

D: -
J: TRBJ2-5
V: TRBV28
CDR3: CASSLLGKQETQYF

D: TRBD1
J: TRBJ2-1
V: TRBV9
CDR3: CASSPDRVSYNEQFF

D: -
J: TRBJ2-1
V: TRBV29-1
CDR3: CSVGGARSYNEQFF

D: -
J: TRBJ2-2
V: TRBV30
CDR3: CAWSTGFTGELFF

D: -
J: TRBJ2-6
V: TRBV5-1
CDR3: CASSFPDSESSGANVLTF

D: -
J: TRBJ2-7
V: TRBV28
CDR3: CASRTRGVAVVYF

D: -
J: TRBJ2-7
V: TRBV12-3/TRBV12-4
CDR3: CASSFTPDRPPHEQYF

D: -
J: TRBJ2-7
V: TRBV14
CDR3: CASSGDRLGFYEQYF

D: -
J: TRBJ2-3
V: TRBV6-1
CDR3: CASSESPGGHPTDTQYF

D: TRBD2
J: TRBJ2-7
V: TRBV28
CDR3: CASSAVGGGSSFSYEQYF

D: -
J: TRBJ1-6
V: TRBV27
CDR3: CASSSLGMVDSPLHF

D: -
J: TRBJ2-6
V: TRBV11-2
CDR3: CASSLVWGGGANVLTF

D: TRBD2
J: TRBJ2-7
V: TRBV7-2
CDR3: CASSLGLAGLAYEQYF

D: -
J: TRBJ2-7
V: TRBV20-1
CDR3: CSATPGITTYEQYF

D: -
J: TRBJ2-3
V: TRBV14
CDR3: CASSRDPRSTDTQYF

D: -
J: TRBJ2-7
V: TRBV29-1
CDR3: CSVEAGGSYEQYF

D: TRBD1
J: TRBJ2-3
V: TRBV11-1
CDR3: CASSLLGQPTDTQYF

D: TRBD1
J: TRBJ1-6
V: TRBV4-1
CDR3: CASSSQGGGNSPLHF

D: TRBD2
J: TRBJ2-2
V: TRBV19
CDR3: CASSWTGPGTSEAGELFF

D: -
J: TRBJ2-1
V: TRBV21-1
CDR3: CASSKLHFPGIYCNEQFF

D: TRBD1
J: TRBJ1-1
V: TRBV6-1
CDR3: CASSWTGLEAFF

D: -
J: TRBJ1-6
V: TRBV6-6
CDR3: CASTTGYNSPLHF

D: TRBD1
J: TRBJ2-1
V: TRBV27
CDR3: CASSSGFRDRDGPRPYNEQFF

D: TRBD1
J: TRBJ1-4
V: TRBV2
CDR3: CASRSGQGGEKLFF

D: -
J: TRBJ2-2
V: TRBV20-1
CDR3: CSARDGTRNTGELFF

D: TRBD2
J: TRBJ2-7
V: TRBV20-1
CDR3: CSARDPKVAGTYEQYF

D: -
J: TRBJ1-1
V: TRBV20-1
CDR3: CSATRGNLNTEAFF

D: TRBD1
J: TRBJ1-5
V: TRBV5-1
CDR3: CASSLAGTAAYQPQHF

D: TRBD1
J: TRBJ2-6
V: TRBV7-9
CDR3: CASSTWDRTSGANVLTF

D: -
J: TRBJ2-5
V: TRBV12-3/TRBV12-4
CDR3: CASSKDGGGSQYF

D: TRBD1
J: TRBJ1-1
V: TRBV29-1
CDR3: CSVDEGQGGGEAFF

D: TRBD1
J: TRBJ1-1
V: TRBV12-3/TRBV12-4
CDR3: CASTRDRVTEAFF

D: TRBD1
J: TRBJ1-3
V: TRBV11-3
CDR3: CASSLTGAENTIYF

D: -
J: TRBJ2-5
V: TRBV3-1
CDR3: CASSRGRGWRETQYF

D: TRBD2
J: TRBJ2-5
V: TRBV7-6
CDR3: CASSLGLAGVGETQYF

D: -
J: TRBJ2-1
V: TRBV18
CDR3: CASSPQQGGYNEQFF

D: TRBD1
J: TRBJ1-2
V: TRBV29-1
CDR3: CSALEDRAYGYTF

D: TRBD1
J: TRBJ2-2
V: TRBV29-1
CDR3: CSVATGGTGELFF

D: -
J: TRBJ1-4
V: TRBV6-6
CDR3: CASTYQWTDNEKLFF

D: -
J: TRBJ2-2
V: TRBV2
CDR3: CASSFFSLGTGELFF